A selection of T cell receptor beta chains follows, all from one sample in a study of T cell responses to AZD1222 COVID-19 vaccine. Profiled with immunoSEQ multiplex PCR; TCRdb holds only in-frame clones, not every one. The sample consists of tens of thousands of clones, about nine tenths of them appearing once. The sequencing here drew on peripheral blood, taken 28 days after the second AZD1222 dose. The receptors come from an adult who received the AZD1222 COVID-19 vaccine. CDR3s include the opening cysteine and the closing phenylalanine or tryptophan. D genes are given only for firm matches. Clone size, where shown, is once, few, many, or a class for clones that have expanded.

clone_size: .; v_call: TRBV7-9; j_call: TRBJ2-1; d_call: TRBD1; cdr3_nt: TGTGCCAGCAGCCGACAGGGGAATGAGCAGTTCTTC; cdr3_aa: CASSRQGNEQFF
clone_size: .; v_call: TRBV4-2; j_call: TRBJ2-7; d_call: TRBD1; cdr3_nt: TGTGCCAGCAGCCCCCAACAGGGGGCTCGGGAGCAGTACTTC; cdr3_aa: CASSPQQGAREQYF
clone_size: .; v_call: TRBV27; j_call: TRBJ1-2; d_call: TRBD1; cdr3_nt: TGTGCCAGCAGTTTATTCTCGACAGGGTCGGTCTATGGCTACACCTTC; cdr3_aa: CASSLFSTGSVYGYTF
clone_size: .; v_call: TRBV2; j_call: TRBJ1-2; d_call: TRBD1; cdr3_nt: TGTGCCAGCACCCCAGACAGGGGGCTTAACTATGGCTACACCTTC; cdr3_aa: CASTPDRGLNYGYTF
clone_size: .; v_call: TRBV5-1; j_call: TRBJ2-7; d_call: .; cdr3_nt: TGCGCCAGCAGCTTATCGCAAGGGACCTACGAGCAGTACTTC; cdr3_aa: CASSLSQGTYEQYF
clone_size: .; v_call: TRBV6-5; j_call: TRBJ1-6; d_call: TRBD1; cdr3_nt: TGTGCCAGCAGTTACACCTGGGGACAGGGAAATTCACCCCTCCACTTT; cdr3_aa: CASSYTWGQGNSPLHF
clone_size: .; v_call: TRBV6-5; j_call: TRBJ2-2; d_call: .; cdr3_nt: TGTGCCAGCAGTTACTCGGCGGGTCCTACCGGGGAGCTGTTTTTT; cdr3_aa: CASSYSAGPTGELFF
clone_size: .; v_call: TRBV5-1; j_call: TRBJ2-2; d_call: TRBD1; cdr3_nt: TGCGCCAGCTTCTCGACAGGGCCCGGGGAGCTGTTTTTT; cdr3_aa: CASFSTGPGELFF
clone_size: .; v_call: TRBV29-1; j_call: TRBJ1-1; d_call: .; cdr3_nt: TGCAGCGTTCAGGTCCAGAGTATGAACACTGAAGCTTTCTTT; cdr3_aa: CSVQVQSMNTEAFF
clone_size: once; v_call: TRBV14; j_call: TRBJ1-6; d_call: .; cdr3_nt: TGTGCCAGCAGCCACTCAGGGGCCAATTCACCCCTCCACTTT; cdr3_aa: CASSHSGANSPLHF
clone_size: .; v_call: TRBV5-1; j_call: TRBJ1-4; d_call: .; cdr3_nt: TGCGCCAGCAGCTTGGGGTTAGGAGTAACTAATGAAAAACTGTTTTTT; cdr3_aa: CASSLGLGVTNEKLFF
clone_size: .; v_call: TRBV11-2; j_call: TRBJ1-2; d_call: TRBD1; cdr3_nt: TGTGCCAGCAGCCAACAGGGGAGGGGTGGCTACACCTTC; cdr3_aa: CASSQQGRGGYTF
clone_size: .; v_call: TRBV12-3/TRBV12-4; j_call: TRBJ1-1; d_call: .; cdr3_nt: TGTGCCAGCAGTTTCCTTAACGAAGCTTTCTTT; cdr3_aa: CASSFLNEAFF
clone_size: .; v_call: TRBV19; j_call: TRBJ1-6; d_call: .; cdr3_nt: TGTGCCAGTAGTATAGTAGCCAGGCAGGGTTCACCCCTCCACTTT; cdr3_aa: CASSIVARQGSPLHF
clone_size: .; v_call: TRBV5-1; j_call: TRBJ1-1; d_call: TRBD1; cdr3_nt: TGCGCCAGCAGCGGAGGGACAGCGAACACTGAAGCTTTCTTT; cdr3_aa: CASSGGTANTEAFF
clone_size: .; v_call: TRBV2; j_call: TRBJ2-7; d_call: TRBD1; cdr3_nt: TGTGCCAGCACCGCAAATGGGGGACAGAAACACTACGAGCAGTACTTC; cdr3_aa: CASTANGGQKHYEQYF
clone_size: .; v_call: TRBV7-2; j_call: TRBJ2-7; d_call: TRBD2; cdr3_nt: TGTGCCAGCAGCCCTATGCTAGCGGGGGGTAGGGGTCTTTACGAGCAGTACTTC; cdr3_aa: CASSPMLAGGRGLYEQYF
clone_size: .; v_call: TRBV7-9; j_call: TRBJ1-5; d_call: TRBD1; cdr3_nt: TGTGCCAGCAGCCCCCTCCCCGGGACAGGGGGGTCCGGGGGTCAGCCCCAGCATTTT; cdr3_aa: CASSPLPGTGGSGGQPQHF
clone_size: .; v_call: TRBV7-8; j_call: TRBJ1-2; d_call: .; cdr3_nt: TGTGCCAGCAGCACCCCGGGGAGGTTATGGGGCTACACCTTC; cdr3_aa: CASSTPGRLWGYTF
clone_size: .; v_call: TRBV15; j_call: TRBJ2-3; d_call: TRBD2; cdr3_nt: TGTGCCACCAGCAGAGATACCAGCGGGGGGGCAGGGGATACGCAGTATTTT; cdr3_aa: CATSRDTSGGAGDTQYF
clone_size: .; v_call: TRBV18; j_call: TRBJ1-1; d_call: .; cdr3_nt: TGTGCCAGCTCACCCCTTGGTGGGAGTGTCACTGAAGCTTTCTTT; cdr3_aa: CASSPLGGSVTEAFF
clone_size: .; v_call: TRBV28; j_call: TRBJ2-2; d_call: .; cdr3_nt: TGTGCCAGCTTATCTATTGGGGGCGCGAGTGGGGAGCTGTTTTTT; cdr3_aa: CASLSIGGASGELFF
clone_size: .; v_call: TRBV2; j_call: TRBJ2-7; d_call: TRBD2; cdr3_nt: TGTGCCAGCAATCGGCTAGCGGGGGGGCCTTACGAGCAGTACTTC; cdr3_aa: CASNRLAGGPYEQYF
clone_size: .; v_call: TRBV6-5; j_call: TRBJ2-3; d_call: .; cdr3_nt: TGTGCCAGCAGTTACTCGTCCCTGACGCAGTATTTT; cdr3_aa: CASSYSSLTQYF
clone_size: .; v_call: TRBV5-1; j_call: TRBJ2-4; d_call: TRBD1; cdr3_nt: TGCGCCAGCAGCCTCCGACAGGGGAGGGCCAAAAACATTCAGTACTTC; cdr3_aa: CASSLRQGRAKNIQYF
clone_size: .; v_call: TRBV4-3; j_call: TRBJ1-1; d_call: TRBD1; cdr3_nt: TGCGCCAGCAGCTCGAGACAGGGATGGACTGAAGCTTTCTTT; cdr3_aa: CASSSRQGWTEAFF
clone_size: once; v_call: TRBV5-8; j_call: TRBJ2-2; d_call: .; cdr3_nt: TGTGCCAGCAGCTCCGAACCTAGAAACACCGGGGAGCTGTTTTTT; cdr3_aa: CASSSEPRNTGELFF
clone_size: .; v_call: TRBV5-8; j_call: TRBJ2-5; d_call: TRBD2; cdr3_nt: TGTGCCAGCAGCCCGACTAGCGGGGTCCAAGAGACCCAGTACTTC; cdr3_aa: CASSPTSGVQETQYF
clone_size: .; v_call: TRBV7-9; j_call: TRBJ1-1; d_call: .; cdr3_nt: TGTGCCAGCAGCTTTTACCAGGGAGGGACTGAAGCTTTCTTT; cdr3_aa: CASSFYQGGTEAFF
clone_size: .; v_call: TRBV30; j_call: TRBJ1-1; d_call: .; cdr3_nt: TGTGCCTGGAGTGTATCGCGGCATCGGGCTTTCTTT; cdr3_aa: CAWSVSRHRAFF
clone_size: .; v_call: TRBV4-2; j_call: TRBJ1-5; d_call: .; cdr3_nt: TGTGCCAGCAGCCAAGATCAAACAGGCGCGGGGAGTCAGCCCCAGCATTTT; cdr3_aa: CASSQDQTGAGSQPQHF
clone_size: .; v_call: TRBV11-2; j_call: TRBJ2-4; d_call: .; cdr3_nt: TGTGCCAGCAGCTTAGTCAGCCATAAAAACATTCAGTACTTC; cdr3_aa: CASSLVSHKNIQYF
clone_size: .; v_call: TRBV7-9; j_call: TRBJ2-1; d_call: .; cdr3_nt: TGTGCCAGCACCTCAGGCGCCATTGGGCAGTTCTTC; cdr3_aa: CASTSGAIGQFF
clone_size: .; v_call: TRBV30; j_call: TRBJ1-2; d_call: .; cdr3_nt: TGTGCCTCCAATCAAGGGTACTATGGCTACACCTTC; cdr3_aa: CASNQGYYGYTF
clone_size: .; v_call: TRBV4-3; j_call: TRBJ1-2; d_call: TRBD1; cdr3_nt: TGCGCCAGCAGCCGAACTGGGACAGGGGGCGGCTACACCTTC; cdr3_aa: CASSRTGTGGGYTF
clone_size: .; v_call: TRBV11-2; j_call: TRBJ2-1; d_call: TRBD2; cdr3_nt: TGTGCCAGCCAAACAGCGGGGGGTCAGTTCTTC; cdr3_aa: CASQTAGGQFF
clone_size: .; v_call: TRBV29-1; j_call: TRBJ1-2; d_call: .; cdr3_nt: TGCAGCGTTGAACTCGGGAAAAGCTATGGCTACACCTTC; cdr3_aa: CSVELGKSYGYTF
clone_size: .; v_call: TRBV5-4; j_call: TRBJ1-1; d_call: TRBD1; cdr3_nt: TGTGCCAGCGGTGGGACAGGGGGCCCTGAAGCTTTCTTT; cdr3_aa: CASGGTGGPEAFF
clone_size: .; v_call: TRBV7-9; j_call: TRBJ1-3; d_call: .; cdr3_nt: TGTGCCAGCAGCTTAGGGCTTTCGGTCTCTGGAAACACCATATATTTT; cdr3_aa: CASSLGLSVSGNTIYF
clone_size: once; v_call: TRBV6-2/TRBV6-3; j_call: TRBJ1-6; d_call: TRBD1; cdr3_nt: TGTGCCAGCAGTTCCCTGGGACAGTATAATTCACCCCTCCACTTT; cdr3_aa: CASSSLGQYNSPLHF
clone_size: .; v_call: TRBV11-2; j_call: TRBJ2-1; d_call: .; cdr3_nt: TGTGCCAGCTGGAGCGATACGGGTGAGCAGTTCTTC; cdr3_aa: CASWSDTGEQFF
clone_size: once; v_call: TRBV2; j_call: TRBJ1-1; d_call: .; cdr3_nt: TGTGCCACAAGGGAGGATAACACTGAAGCTTTCTTT; cdr3_aa: CATREDNTEAFF
clone_size: .; v_call: TRBV7-6; j_call: TRBJ1-3; d_call: .; cdr3_nt: TGTGCCAGCAGCTTACCTAGGGACCGTTTCTCTGGAAACACCATATATTTT; cdr3_aa: CASSLPRDRFSGNTIYF
clone_size: .; v_call: TRBV19; j_call: TRBJ2-1; d_call: .; cdr3_nt: TGTGCCAGTAGTTTAACTAGGGTGGAAGAGCAGTTCTTC; cdr3_aa: CASSLTRVEEQFF
clone_size: few; v_call: TRBV15; j_call: TRBJ1-5; d_call: .; cdr3_nt: TGTGCCACCAGCAGGGACCCCGACCGGGAGACTTATAGCAATCAGCCCCAGCATTTT; cdr3_aa: CATSRDPDRETYSNQPQHF
clone_size: .; v_call: TRBV7-2; j_call: TRBJ1-5; d_call: TRBD1; cdr3_nt: TGTGCCAGCAGCTTGTACAGGGGTAGGGGCAATCAGCCCCAGCATTTT; cdr3_aa: CASSLYRGRGNQPQHF